Included here is one T cell receptor beta chain sequence, with context. The antigen is unknown. CDR1 is SSHAT, CDR2 FNYEAQ, per germline (reference sequence). The V and J ends lost 0 bases and 3 bases respectively, with 5 bases between them. The CDR3 extends over 14 amino acids. The data derive from a study of OX40 agonist ivuxolimab in advanced cancers. The overall study: Intravenous ivuxolimab at 0.01 to 10 mg/kg was given to patients every 2 weeks. Of the patients, three showed partial responses, one with hepatocellular carcinoma and two with cutaneous melanoma. General observations from the study: Expanded clones were, on average, more numerous in CD8+ T cells than in CD4+.

Assay: immunoSEQ multiplex PCR; the TCRdb copy retains only in-frame clones and omits some. The sample holds tens of thousands of clones, 86% seen once. Patients were ruled out by autoimmune disease history or systemic immunosuppression. Here the sequenced sample was CD4+ or CD8+ T cells sorted from blood, taken in a trial of the OX40 agonist ivuxolimab. This sequence was found in an adult with an advanced solid tumor such as melanoma, head and neck, liver or kidney cancer. The rearrangement uses TRBV7-7 and TRBJ2-2; D gene ambiguous. CDR3 sequence reads: CASSLASYTGELFF. In nucleotides, the CDR3 is TGTGCCAGCAGCTTAGCATCCTACACCGGGGAGCTGTTTTTT.